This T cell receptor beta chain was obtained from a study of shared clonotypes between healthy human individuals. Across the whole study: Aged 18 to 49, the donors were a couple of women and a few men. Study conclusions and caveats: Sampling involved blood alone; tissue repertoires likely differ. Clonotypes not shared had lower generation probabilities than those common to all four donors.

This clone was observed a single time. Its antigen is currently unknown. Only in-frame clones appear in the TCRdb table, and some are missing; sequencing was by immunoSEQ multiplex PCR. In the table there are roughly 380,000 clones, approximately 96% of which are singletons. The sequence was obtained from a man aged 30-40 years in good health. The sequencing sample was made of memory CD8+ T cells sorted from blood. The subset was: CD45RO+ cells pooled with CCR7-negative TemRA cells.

This CDR3 reads CASSVPGSGANVLTF. The CDR3 DNA follows: TGTGCCAGCAGTGTGCCAGGGTCTGGGGCCAACGTCCTGACTTTC. V usage is TRBV6-1 and J usage is TRBJ2-6; D may be TRBD1 (5 bases). The CDR3 runs to 15 residues. The V gene lost 4 bases and the J gene lost 1 base, with 8 bases spanning the gap. Per germline, CDR1 MNHNS and CDR2 SASEGT.